This is a list of T cell receptor beta chains from one sample in a study of shared clonotypes between healthy human individuals. TCRdb keeps only in-frame clones here, not all; method: immunoSEQ multiplex PCR. This sample yields over 2 million clones, of which about 94% are seen a single time; about 1.1% belongs to the top ten. The sample was naive CD8+ T cells sorted from blood. The receptors shown here come from a man aged 18 to 30 in good health. Both conserved end residues are part of each CDR3. The order of the fields is clone size, D gene, V gene, J gene, CDR3 DNA, CDR3 protein. A D gene is named only where the DNA matches it firmly. Clone size appears in some rows only: once, few, many, or a class for an expanded clone.

once	TRBD1	TRBV4-1	TRBJ1-4	TGCGCCAGCAGCTTTACAGGGGTGGGAGAAAAACTGTTTTTT	CASSFTGVGEKLFF
NA	NA	TRBV2	TRBJ2-7	TGTGCCAGCAGTGAAGAGGGGGGGAGGATCTACGAGCAGTACTTC	CASSEEGGRIYEQYF
NA	NA	TRBV21-1	TRBJ2-2	TGTGCCAGCAGCCTGGTAGGTACCACCGGGGAGCTGTTTTTT	CASSLVGTTGELFF
NA	NA	TRBV9	TRBJ2-2	TGTGCCAGCAGCGTCGGCGCCCGGACTTTTCCGGGCGGGGAGGTTACCGGGGAGCTGTTTTTT	CASSVGARTFPGGEVTGELFF
NA	NA	TRBV5-1	TRBJ2-7	TGCGCCAGCAGCTTGGGGGACCTTACCTACGAGCAGTACTTC	CASSLGDLTYEQYF
NA	NA	TRBV27	TRBJ2-7	TGTGCCAGCGGGCTTCTACCCTACGAGCAGTACTTC	CASGLLPYEQYF
NA	TRBD2	TRBV2	TRBJ2-1	TGTGCCAGCAGTGAAATAGCGGGGGGGCGGACTGAGCAGTTCTTC	CASSEIAGGRTEQFF
NA	TRBD2	TRBV11-3	TRBJ2-1	TGTGCCAGCAGCTTAGGAAGCGGGACTAGCGTCCACGAGCAGTTCTTC	CASSLGSGTSVHEQFF
once	TRBD2	TRBV28	TRBJ2-3	TGTGCCAGCAGCCTTGGGGCAGCGGGGGCCCTGATCACAGATACGCAGTATTTT	CASSLGAAGALITDTQYF
NA	TRBD2	TRBV6-4	TRBJ2-5	TGTGCCAGCACCCTAGGGGCGGGGGGACTCCAAGAGACCCAGTACTTC	CASTLGAGGLQETQYF
NA	TRBD1	TRBV7-9	TRBJ1-2	TGTGCCAGCAGCTTATCTCCGGGACAGGGTAATGGCTACACCTTC	CASSLSPGQGNGYTF
NA	TRBD2	TRBV13	TRBJ2-1	TGTGCCAGCAGCTGGGGACTAGTGGGTAATGAGCAGTTCTTC	CASSWGLVGNEQFF
few	NA	TRBV1	TRBJ2-1	TGCACCAGGCTAGGCGGAGAAGGGTACAATGAGCAGTTCTTC	CTRLGGEGYNEQFF
once	NA	TRBV4-3	TRBJ2-6	TGCGCCAGCAGCCAAGATTGGATTAGAGAGAGCTCTGGGGCCAACGTCCTGACTTTC	CASSQDWIRESSGANVLTF
NA	NA	TRBV11-2	TRBJ2-7	TGTGCCAGCAGCCAAGGACTTGGCTACGAGCAGTACTTC	CASSQGLGYEQYF
NA	TRBD1	TRBV28	TRBJ2-3	TGTGCCAGCAGTGGGACAGGGGGTGATACGCAGTATTTT	CASSGTGGDTQYF
NA	TRBD2	TRBV4-3	TRBJ2-1	TGCGCCAGCAGCCAAGGGCGGGAGTTTTACAATGAGCAGTTCTTC	CASSQGREFYNEQFF
NA	NA	TRBV15	TRBJ2-2	TGTGCCACCAACCCGGGACAGAACACCGGGGAGCTGTTTTTT	CATNPGQNTGELFF